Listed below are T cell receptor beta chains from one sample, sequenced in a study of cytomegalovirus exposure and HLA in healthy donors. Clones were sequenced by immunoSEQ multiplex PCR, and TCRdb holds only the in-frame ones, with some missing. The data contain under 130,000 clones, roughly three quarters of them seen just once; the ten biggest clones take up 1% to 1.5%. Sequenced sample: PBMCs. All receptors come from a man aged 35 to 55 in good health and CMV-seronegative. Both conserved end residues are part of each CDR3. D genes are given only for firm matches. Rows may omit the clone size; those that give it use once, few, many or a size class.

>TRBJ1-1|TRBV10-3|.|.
TGTGCCGTCGCGCCCGAGGATAGCACTGAAGCTTTCTTT
CAVAPEDSTEAFF
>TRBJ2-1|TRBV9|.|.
TGTGCCAGCAGCCTCCTCGCCTCGGCGGGGACCTTGAGTGAGCAGTTCTTC
CASSLLASAGTLSEQFF
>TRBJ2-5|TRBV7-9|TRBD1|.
TGTGCCAGCAGCTTTGGGGACAGCTCCAGGGAGACCCAGTACTTC
CASSFGDSSRETQYF
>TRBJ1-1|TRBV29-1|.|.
TGCAGCATTCTAAGCCCGAGGGCTGAAGCTTTCTTT
CSILSPRAEAFF
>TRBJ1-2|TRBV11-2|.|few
TGTGCCAGCAGCTTAGTGTCCGGGGGGGATGGCTACACCTTC
CASSLVSGGDGYTF
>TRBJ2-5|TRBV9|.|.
TGTGCCAGCAGCGCCGGACAGACTACGATCGGCCAGTACTTC
CASSAGQTTIGQYF
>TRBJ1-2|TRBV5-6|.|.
TGTGCCAGCAGCTTTTACGGGAAGGAGGGCTACACCTTC
CASSFYGKEGYTF
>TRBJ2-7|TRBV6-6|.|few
TGTGCCAGCAGTTACTCAGGAGCGTGGGAGCAGTACTTC
CASSYSGAWEQYF
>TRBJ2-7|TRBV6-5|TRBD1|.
TGTGCCAGCAGGACAGGGCAACCCGGCTCCTACGAGCAGTACTTC
CASRTGQPGSYEQYF
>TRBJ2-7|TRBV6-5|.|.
TGTGCCAGCAGTCCCTGGACAGCCGTCGCCTACGAGCAGTACTTC
CASSPWTAVAYEQYF
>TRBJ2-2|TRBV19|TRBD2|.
TGTGCCAGTAGTATAGACCCGGGACTAGCGGGAGGGCCCGGCGGGGAGCTGTTTTTT
CASSIDPGLAGGPGGELFF
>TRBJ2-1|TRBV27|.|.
TGTGCCAGCAGTTTACTAGCGCGGAATGAGCAGTTCTTC
CASSLLARNEQFF
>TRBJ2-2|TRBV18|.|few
TGTGCCAGCTCACCACAGGGGGCGAACACCGGGGAGCTGTTTTTT
CASSPQGANTGELFF
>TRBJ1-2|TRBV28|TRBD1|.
TGTGCCAGCAGTGGGACAGGGGGCGACTATGGCTACACCTTC
CASSGTGGDYGYTF
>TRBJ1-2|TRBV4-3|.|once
TGCGCCAGCAGCCAATCCCCTTCCTTAAACTATGGCTACACCTTC
CASSQSPSLNYGYTF
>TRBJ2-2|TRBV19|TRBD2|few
TGTGCCAGTAGTCGGGGGGGTTGGAACACCGGGGAGCTGTTTTTT
CASSRGGWNTGELFF
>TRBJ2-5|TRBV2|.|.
TGTGCCAGCGCATACGCTGGGGCGGAAGAGACCCAGTACTTC
CASAYAGAEETQYF
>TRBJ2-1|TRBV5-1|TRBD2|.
TGCGCCAGCAGCTTGGCGGCTCGGCTTGGTTCGTTGCGGGAGCTCGATGAGCAGTTCTTC
CASSLAARLGSLRELDEQFF
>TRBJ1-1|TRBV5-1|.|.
TGCGCCAGCAGCTTGGTGGGACACTCGAACACTGAAGCTTTCTTT
CASSLVGHSNTEAFF
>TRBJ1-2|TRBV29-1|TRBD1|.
TGCAGCGTTGGATGGGGACAGGGCTATGGCTACACCTTC
CSVGWGQGYGYTF
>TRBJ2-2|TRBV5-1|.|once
TGCGCCAGCAGCTTGGAGAACAGGAACACCGGGGAGCTGTTTTTT
CASSLENRNTGELFF
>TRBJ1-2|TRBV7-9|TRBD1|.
TGTGCCAGCAGCCAGGACAGGGAGTTCTATGATGGCTACACCTTC
CASSQDREFYDGYTF
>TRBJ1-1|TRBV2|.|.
TGTGCCAGCAGCGTATCCTATAACACTGAAGCTTTCTTT
CASSVSYNTEAFF
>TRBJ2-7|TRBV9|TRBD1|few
TGTGCCAGCAGCGTAGCGACAGGGGGTGCCAGCTCCTACGAGCAGTACTTC
CASSVATGGASSYEQYF
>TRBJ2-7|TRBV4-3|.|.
TGCGCCAGCAGCCAAGATGCTTCGCACAGCCCCTACGAGCAGTACTTC
CASSQDASHSPYEQYF
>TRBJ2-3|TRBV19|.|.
TGTGCCAGTGCTGAGGCAGATACGCAGTATTTT
CASAEADTQYF
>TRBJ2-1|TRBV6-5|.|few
TGTGCCAGCAGCCTCCTCGATAGCTTTGAGCAGTTCTTC
CASSLLDSFEQFF
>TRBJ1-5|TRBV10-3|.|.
TGTGCCATCAGTGAGTTGGAGTACCGGAGCAATCAGCCCCAGCATTTT
CAISELEYRSNQPQHF